The 17 T cell receptor beta chains reported below all come from one sample, sequenced in a study of regulatory T cells in long-lasting Graves disease. Arm-PCR with iRepertoire HTBI primers amplified the CDR3 regions for these TCR beta libraries. MiXCR was run by TCRdb on the multiplex PCR reads, yielding one entry per CDR3 protein. The profile shows around 400,000 distinct CDR3 sequences, about 14% of them singletons. Time point indicated: newly diagnosed GD, antithyroid drugs for less than 3 months. Extracted RNA from PBMCs served as the source of the TCR library. The source was peripheral blood mononuclear cells (PBMCs), collected at new diagnosis, from a patient treated with antithyroid drugs. These receptors were taken from a female donor with Graves disease.

With respect to this clonotype: This sequence is one base from a far larger clone and is likely a read error. This chain joins TRBV7-9 and TRBJ2-1; 13 nucleotides match TRBD2. The CDR3 is made up of 15 amino acids. V was pared by 1 base and J by 8 bases, with 2 bases of the junction left unmatched. CDR1 SEHNR and CDR2 FQNEAQ come from the germline V gene (reference sequence). Here the CDR3 reads CASSLGTSGGDEQFF. The CDR3, as DNA: TGTGCCAGCAGCTTAGGGACTAGCGGGGGCGATGAGCAGTTCTTC.

The sample holds many counts of this clonotype. The chain links TRBV11-2 to TRBJ2-1; 10 bases map to TRBD1. The CDR3 contains 13 residues. Germline lookup yields CDR1 SGHAT and CDR2 FQNNGV. J lost 10 bases, V lost 5 bases, and 5 bases had no gene match. The CDR3 spells CASSPGQGREQFF. The CDR3 DNA reads as TGTGCCAGCAGCCCGGGACAGGGGAGGGAGCAGTTCTTC.

This clonotype was seen at least ten times. The rearrangement joins TRBV28 to TRBJ1-1; D not resolved. V dropped 5 bases and J dropped 2 bases, with 12 bases sitting between them. CDR1 is MDHEN, CDR2 SYDVKM, per germline. CDR3 length: 14 amino acids. The CDR3 reads CASSPPWENTEAFF. The CDR3, as DNA: TGTGCCAGCAGTCCCCCCTGGGAAAACACTGAAGCTTTCTTT.

The table lists this clonotype with many counts. The gene calls are TRBV7-3 and TRBJ1-2, with D perhaps TRBD1 (6 bases). The CDR3 is 13 amino acids. Trimming took 5 bases from V and 2 from J, leaving 9 bases between them. The V gene's germline CDR1 is SGHTA and CDR2 FQGTGA. This CDR3 is CASSRDKNYGYTF. Written as DNA, the CDR3 is TGTGCCAGCAGCCGGGACAAAAACTATGGCTACACCTTC.

In its sample, this clonotype was seen many times. V is TRBV9 and J is TRBJ2-5, with D possibly matching TRBD1 (5 bases). Germline CDR1 SGDLS, CDR2 YYNGEE. There are 15 residues in the CDR3. The V end lost 3 bases, the J end lost 4 bases, and 16 bases lay between the germline ends. This CDR3 reads CASSADTESPETQYF. For the CDR3, the DNA is TGTGCCAGCAGCGCGGACACGGAATCCCCAGAGACCCAGTACTTC.

This CDR3 reads CAWTGTGYYNEQFF. The CDR3 DNA is TGTGCCTGGACAGGGACAGGGTACTACAATGAGCAGTTCTTC. The rearrangement uses TRBV30 and TRBJ2-1; the match to TRBD1 covers 9 bases. The CDR3 runs to 14 residues. Germline CDR1 GTSNPN, CDR2 SVGIG (reference sequence). Trimming took 4 bases from V and 3 from J; bases not matched to a gene: 4.

This clonotype was counted many times. The gene calls are TRBV6-2 or TRBV6-3 and TRBJ2-1, with 10 bases identical to TRBD2. The CDR3 runs 20 residues. V lost 0 bases, J lost 3 bases, and 14 bases stayed unmatched. The germline V gene encodes CDR1 MNHEY and CDR2 SVGEGT. In DNA form, the CDR3 reads TGTGCCAGCAGTTACTCATCGCTAGCGGGGGTGTTGGAGGACTACAATGAGCAGTTCTTC. Protein: CASSYSSLAGVLEDYNEQFF.

This clonotype came up many times. CDR3 nucleotide sequence: TGTGCCAGCAGTTTATCAAACAGGGGGGGGACTGAAGCTTTCTTT. Translation gives CASSLSNRGGTEAFF. The rearrangement uses TRBV28 and TRBJ1-1, with TRBD1 identical over 8 bases. V lost 1 base to trimming and J lost 5 bases; unmatched junction nucleotides: 6. The CDR3 length is 15 residues. Germline loops: CDR1 MDHEN, CDR2 SYDVKM.

This clonotype was seen more than once but under ten times. This sequence joins TRBV9 and TRBJ2-3, with D possibly called TRBD1 or TRBD2 (5 bases each). The CDR3 length is 16 residues. CDR1 and CDR2 from the germline V gene are SGDLS and YYNGEE. V dropped 7 bases and J dropped 2 bases, with 20 bases sitting between them. The CDR3 DNA is TGTGCCAGCGGACGCCCCTCGGGGCCTTTCACAGATACGCAGTATTTT. Translating it yields CASGRPSGPFTDTQYF.

The chain has TRBV29-1 and TRBJ2-3, with D maybe TRBD2 (6 bases). The V end was cut by 4 bases, the J end by 6 bases, with 14 bases between. The CDR3 has 13 amino acids. The germline gives CDR1 SQVTM, CDR2 ANQGSEA. The CDR3 DNA is TGCAGCGTTGGAGGAGGGGCTTCGGATACGCAGTATTTT. It codes for CSVGGGASDTQYF.

This clonotype has ten or more counts. This rearrangement joins TRBV6-1 to TRBJ1-2; D not resolved. This CDR3 contains 16 residues. Germline loops: CDR1 MNHNS, CDR2 SASEGT. V was shortened by 4 bases and J by 2 bases, with 17 bases between the two germline ends. CDR3 nucleotide sequence: TGTGCCAGCAGTGTTTTTAGGCGCCGGTTAAACTATGGCTACACCTTC. It yields the protein CASSVFRRRLNYGYTF.

This clonotype showed up just a few times. The V gene is TRBV6-1, the J gene TRBJ2-3, with D possibly being TRBD2 (5 bases). This CDR3 is 16 amino acids long. Trimming removed 6 bases from V and 6 bases from J, with 22 bases in between. Germline loops: CDR1 MNHNS, CDR2 SASEGT. The CDR3 DNA reads as TGTGCCAGCAGCCGGTCCGGTCCCCTGGAGGCTGATACGCAGTATTTT. Residues: CASSRSGPLEADTQYF.

Regarding this clonotype: With a much larger clone just one base away, this may be a read error. The chain joins TRBV5-6 to TRBJ2-7; the D is unclear. CDR1 and CDR2 from the germline V gene are SGHDT and YYEEEE. The CDR3 runs 14 residues. This CDR3 reads CAGSLQMIRYEQYF. CDR3 DNA sequence: TGTGCCGGCAGCTTGCAAATGATAAGGTACGAGCAGTACTTC.

Many counts were recorded for this clonotype. Compared with germline, one end of the junction differs, possibly owing to a read error. CDR3 coding DNA: TGTGCCGGCAGTTTAGACAGACTTCGGCACACCATATATTTT. Protein sequence: CAGSLDRLRHTIYF. The rearrangement joins TRBV2 to TRBJ1-3; TRBD1 might be the D (5 bases). Per germline, CDR1 SNHLY and CDR2 FYNNEI. CDR3 length: 14 residues.

The chain combines TRBV28 with TRBJ2-5, with unresolved D. CDR1 and CDR2 from the germline V gene are MDHEN and SYDVKM. The V end was cut by 3 bases, the J end by 5 bases, with 13 bases between. The CDR3 covers 14 residues. In nucleotides, the CDR3 is TGTGCCAGCAGTTTTACGGCCCGAGTGGAGACCCAGTACTTC. It translates to CASSFTARVETQYF.

This clonotype was recorded many times. The chain links TRBV6-1 to TRBJ1-2, with TRBD1 identical over 10 bases. This CDR3 spans 15 amino acids. Per the germline V gene, CDR1 is MNHNS and CDR2 is SASEGT. Trimming removed 4 bases from V and 2 bases from J; junction bases left unmatched: 4. The CDR3 protein is CASSGGTGENYGYTF. CDR3 coding DNA: TGTGCCAGCAGTGGAGGGACAGGGGAAAACTATGGCTACACCTTC.

This clonotype turned up a few times. The chain recombines TRBV19 with TRBJ2-7; 9 bases fit TRBD1. J lost 4 bases, V lost 7 bases, and 8 bases had no gene match. This CDR3 comprises 14 residues. CDR1 LNHDA and CDR2 SQIVND come from the germline V gene (reference sequence). The CDR3 DNA sequence: TGTGCCAGTACCCCGGGACAGGGACAATACGAGCAGTACTTC. This gives the protein CASTPGQGQYEQYF.